One sample yielded the 5 T cell receptor beta chains listed below, sequenced in a study of T cells after yellow fever vaccination (dated by TCRdb to the late 2010s). Library method: 5' RACE. Sequencing used an Illumina NovaSeq 6000. TCRdb ran its own pipeline on the public reads, namely fastp trimming at Q25 and MiXCR clone calling, and kept in-frame beta chains. One record per CDR3 amino acid sequence lists the most common genes and DNA. Within this sample are about 220,000 distinct CDR3 sequences, with approximately 3.3% of them counted one time only. The ten largest clones represent roughly 3.2% of the sample. The treatment or condition label for this specimen denotes: live attenuated yellow fever vaccine strain. The sequenced sample was CD4+ T cells sorted from PBMCs, obtained 10 days after the yellow fever booster vaccination. The receptors originated from a man between 18 and 35 years old who received the YFV17D yellow fever vaccine.

The table lists this clonotype with many counts. Here the CDR3 reads CASSGPWGENLYNEQFF. In nucleotides, the CDR3 is TGTGCCAGCAGTGGACCTTGGGGGGAGAATCTCTACAATGAGCAGTTCTTC. This chain connects TRBV25-1 to TRBJ2-1; the D gene is possibly TRBD2 (6 bases). Trimming pared 4 bases from V and 3 bases from J, leaving 19 bases between. The germline V gene encodes CDR1 MGHDK and CDR2 SYGVNS. This CDR3 has 17 amino acids.

Here the CDR3 reads CASNAPFGQAMDEQFF. CDR3 coding DNA: TGTGCCAGCAATGCCCCCTTCGGACAGGCCATGGATGAGCAGTTCTTC. The chain has TRBV25-1 and TRBJ2-1; the match to TRBD1 covers 7 bases. CDR1 and CDR2 (germline): MGHDK, SYGVNS. The J segment lost 8 bases and the V segment lost 7 bases, leaving 17 bases of the junction unmatched. The CDR3 is 16 residues long.

Worth noting for this clonotype: At one end the junction does not follow the germline gene, possibly because of a read error. J is TRBJ2-5 and V is TRBV24-1; the D is unclear. The CDR3 contains 14 residues. Germline CDR1 KGHDR, CDR2 SFDVKD. The CDR3 sequence: CATSGSAVKETQYF. Written as DNA, the CDR3 is TGTGCCACTAGTGGTTCGGCGGTGAAAGAGACCCAGTACTTC.

This clonotype was observed a few times. The rearrangement links TRBV5-1 to TRBJ2-3; D assignment may be TRBD1 or TRBD2 (5 bases each). CDR1 SGHRS and CDR2 YFSETQ come from the germline V gene. There are 14 residues in the CDR3. V gave up 3 bases and J gave up 6 bases, with 14 bases separating them. The CDR3 DNA reads as TGCGCCAGCAGCTCAAGTGGGGGTATGGATACGCAGTATTTT. The encoded protein is CASSSSGGMDTQYF.

The table lists this clonotype with many counts. The genes are TRBV6-5 and TRBJ1-5; tentative D call: TRBD1 (6 bases). CDR1 and CDR2 from the germline V gene are MNHEY and SVGAGI. With 6 bases removed from V and 4 bases from J, the gap between germline ends came to 10 bases. The CDR3 sequence is 13 residues long. The CDR3 nucleotides are TGTGCCAGCAGGAAAGGGGGGAATCAGCCCCAGCATTTT. It specifies CASRKGGNQPQHF.